Sequencing of this TCR beta chain was carried out in a study of blood T cell repertoires in COVID-19. As originally analysed: The assay estimated nucleated cells by amplifying reference gene primers. Libraries were prepared by immunoSEQ multiplex PCR; TCRdb keeps only in-frame clonotypes and omits some of them. V, J and clone size are taken as reported in that table, and D and trimming were inferred from the DNA itself. The sample lists about 250,000 clones, under 90% seen once, with more than 1.5% in the top ten. There are a few counts of this clone. The sequence derives from a man aged 35 to 55 who had recovered from COVID-19. Sequencing input: PBMCs or T cells enriched from blood (not recorded which).

The CDR3: CASSRTVGNTIYF. DNA for the CDR3: TGTGCCAGCAGCCGGACAGTTGGAAACACCATATATTTT. The gene calls are TRBV11-3 and TRBJ1-3; a possible D gene is TRBD1 (6 bases). Trimming took 5 bases from V and 3 from J, leaving 8 bases between them. This CDR3 contains 13 residues. Germline-derived CDR1 and CDR2 are SGHNT and YENEEA.